This T cell receptor (beta chain) was observed in a study of blood T cells in healthy people across ages. Study-wide points: The study found more naive CD4+ cells and higher diversity in long-lived than aged donors.

Notes on this clonotype: Its antigen is not identified.

The second PCR ran about 6 to 11 cycles with a sample-barcoded 5' primer and J-beta primers. One entry per CDR3 protein results from TCRdb running MiXCR on the 5' RACE reads. The table has fewer than 2,000,000 distinct CDR3 sequences, 34% seen once. The germline V gene has CDR1 SEHNR and CDR2 FQNEAQ (reference sequence). This CDR3 contains 14 residues. What was sequenced was blood. The chain has TRBV7-9 and TRBJ2-7, with 7 bases that match TRBD2. The J call may be incorrect, as the DNA end agrees better with TRBJ2-5. This sequence was found in a woman aged 25 to 39 in good health. CDR3 coding DNA: TGTGCCAGCAGCCCCTCTAGCGGTCGGGAGACCCAGTACTTC. Its translation is CASSPSSGRETQYF.